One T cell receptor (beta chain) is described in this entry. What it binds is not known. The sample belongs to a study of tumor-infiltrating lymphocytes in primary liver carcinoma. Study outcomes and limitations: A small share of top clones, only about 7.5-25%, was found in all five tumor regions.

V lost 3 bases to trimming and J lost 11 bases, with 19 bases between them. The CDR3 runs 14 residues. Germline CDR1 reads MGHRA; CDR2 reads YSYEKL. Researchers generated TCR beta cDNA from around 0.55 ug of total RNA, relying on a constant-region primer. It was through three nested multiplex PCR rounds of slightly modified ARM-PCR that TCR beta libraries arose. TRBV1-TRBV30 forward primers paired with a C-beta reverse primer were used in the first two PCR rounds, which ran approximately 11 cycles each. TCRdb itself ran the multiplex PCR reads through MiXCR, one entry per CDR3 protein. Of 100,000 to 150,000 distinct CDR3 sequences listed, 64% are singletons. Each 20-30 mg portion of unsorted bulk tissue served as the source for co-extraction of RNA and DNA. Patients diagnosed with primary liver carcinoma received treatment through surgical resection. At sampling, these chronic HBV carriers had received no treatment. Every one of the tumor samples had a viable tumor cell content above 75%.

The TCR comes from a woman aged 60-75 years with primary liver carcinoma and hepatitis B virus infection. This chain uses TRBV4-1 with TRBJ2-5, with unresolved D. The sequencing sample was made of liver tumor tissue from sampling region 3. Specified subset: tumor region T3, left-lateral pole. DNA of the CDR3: TGCGCCAGCAGCCAGTCCGGGCCCCAGAGGTCTCAGTACTTC. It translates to CASSQSGPQRSQYF.